These T cell receptor beta chains were read from a single sample in a study of blood T cell repertoires in COVID-19. Repertoires were generated with immunoSEQ multiplex PCR, while TCRdb's copy carries only in-frame clones and drops some. In the table there are about 220,000 clones, approximately 85% of which are singletons. Sample: peripheral blood. These receptors were collected from a woman aged 80 or older with COVID-19, enrolled during active disease. Each CDR3 is given with its conserved first and last residue. The D gene is left open where the match is weak. Part of the rows lack a size; the others show once, few, many or a class for expanded clones.

clone size	D gene	V gene	CDR3 length	J gene	CDR3 DNA	CDR3 protein
few	TRBD2	TRBV10-1	16	TRBJ2-5	TGCGCCAGCAGTGAGTCGACTAGCGGGGGGCAAGAGACCCAGTACTTC	CASSESTSGGQETQYF
.	.	TRBV4-2	15	TRBJ1-6	TGTGCCAGCAGCCGAGTACAGGAGTTTAATTCACCCCTCCACTTT	CASSRVQEFNSPLHF
.	.	TRBV3-1/TRBV3-2	12	TRBJ2-7	TGTGCCAGCAGCCAAGCAGGGCTCGAGCAGTACTTC	CASSQAGLEQYF
.	.	TRBV4-2	16	TRBJ1-6	TGTGCCAGCAGCCAAGATGGAGGGCACCCTAATTCACCCCTCCACTTT	CASSQDGGHPNSPLHF
once	.	TRBV3-1/TRBV3-2	13	TRBJ1-6	TGTGCCAGCAGCCAGGGAGGGAATTCACCCCTCCACTTT	CASSQGGNSPLHF
.	.	TRBV15	16	TRBJ1-2	TGTGCCACCAGCAGAGATAGACACCCTGCTAACTATGGCTACACCTTC	CATSRDRHPANYGYTF
.	TRBD1	TRBV2	15	TRBJ1-2	TGTGCCAGCAGGACAGGGGGCCACACTAACTATGGCTACACCTTC	CASRTGGHTNYGYTF
.	TRBD2	TRBV28	16	TRBJ2-5	TGTGCCAGCAGAAAACAAGCGGGAGGGCCGCGGGAGACCCAGTACTTC	CASRKQAGGPRETQYF
few	TRBD2	TRBV5-1	16	TRBJ2-2	TGCGCCAGCAGCTTAGGGCTAGCGGGGAACACCGGGGAGCTGTTTTTT	CASSLGLAGNTGELFF
.	.	TRBV27	13	TRBJ2-1	TGTGCCAGCAGTTCCGGGATTTACAATGAGCAGTTCTTC	CASSSGIYNEQFF
.	.	TRBV6-2/TRBV6-3	14	TRBJ2-7	TGTGCCAGCAGTTACTCCCTAGCGAGCGACGAGCAGTACTTC	CASSYSLASDEQYF
few	TRBD1	TRBV2	16	TRBJ1-5	TGTGCCAGCAGTGAACCAGGGGGCATGGGCAATCAGCCCCAGCATTTT	CASSEPGGMGNQPQHF
.	TRBD2	TRBV13	16	TRBJ2-3	TGTGCCAGCAGCCGGCGACTAGCGGGAGGGGCAGATACGCAGTATTTT	CASSRRLAGGADTQYF
.	TRBD2	TRBV13	17	TRBJ2-2	TGTGCCAGCAGCTCACGTGGACTAGCGGGGAACACCGGGGAGCTGTTTTTT	CASSSRGLAGNTGELFF
.	TRBD1	TRBV5-1	16	TRBJ1-1	TGCGCCAGCAGCGTAGACAGGGGGAGGAGGATCACTGAAGCTTTCTTT	CASSVDRGRRITEAFF
.	.	TRBV29-1	15	TRBJ2-1	TGCAGCGGCGGGGCGCGCTCCCGTTCCTACAATGAGCAGTTCTTC	CSGGARSRSYNEQFF
.	TRBD2	TRBV18	16	TRBJ2-2	TGTGCCAGCTCACCGACTAGCGGGGCGAACACCGGGGAGCTGTTTTTT	CASSPTSGANTGELFF
.	.	TRBV18	14	TRBJ1-1	TGTGCCAGCTCACCTTCGCAGGGAGGTACTGAAGCTTTCTTT	CASSPSQGGTEAFF
.	TRBD1	TRBV7-8	15	TRBJ1-5	TGTGCCAGCAGCTTAGCCCCGACAGGGTATCAGCCCCAGCATTTT	CASSLAPTGYQPQHF
once	.	TRBV6-6	15	TRBJ2-3	TGTGCCAGCAGTCTCCCCCAGGGGAGCACAGATACGCAGTATTTT	CASSLPQGSTDTQYF
.	.	TRBV19	14	TRBJ1-1	TGTGCCAGTAGCCCCATGTCTCTCAGCACTGAAGCTTTCTTT	CASSPMSLSTEAFF